A single sample gave rise to the 26 T cell receptor beta chains below, sequenced in a study of blood T cell repertoires in COVID-19. Some clones are missing from TCRdb's copy, which holds only in-frame ones; the method was immunoSEQ multiplex PCR. The sample contains about 140,000 clones, roughly 76% of which appear only once. Sequenced input: peripheral blood. These receptors were collected from a man aged 80 or over with acute or convalescent COVID-19.

The chain carries TRBV7-2 and TRBJ2-7, with D perhaps matching TRBD1 (8 bases). CDR3 length: 15 amino acids. From germline, CDR1 is SGHTA and CDR2 FQGNSA. Trimming took 1 base from V and 4 from J, leaving 14 bases between them. This chain's CDR3 is CASSLGTGGAYEQYF. The CDR3 region has the DNA TGTGCCAGCAGCTTAGGAACAGGGGGGGCATACGAGCAGTACTTC.

The CDR3 protein is CASSLASAAYNEQFF. CDR3 DNA sequence: TGTGCCAGCAGCTTAGCGTCCGCAGCCTACAATGAGCAGTTCTTC. This chain connects TRBV11-3 to TRBJ2-1, with D hard to call. V dropped 1 base and J dropped 2 bases, with 9 bases sitting between them. This CDR3 is 15 amino acids long. Looked up from germline, CDR1 is SGHNT and CDR2 is YENEEA.

This clone came up once. The J gene is TRBJ1-4, the V gene TRBV28, with TRBD1 matching over 10 bases. The CDR3 has 16 amino acids. The V and J ends lost 9 bases and 5 bases, in that order; junction bases with no gene match: 12. CDR1 MDHEN and CDR2 SYDVKM come from the germline V gene. The CDR3 loop is CASTGTGALGNEKLFF. The CDR3 region has the DNA TGTGCCAGTACTGGGACAGGGGCTTTAGGCAATGAAAAACTGTTTTTT.

The V call is TRBV3-1 (or the pseudogene TRBV3-2), the J call TRBJ1-5; D uncertain. The V gene's germline CDR1 is LGHDT and CDR2 YNNKEL (reference sequence). The V end was cut by 1 base, the J end by 4 bases, with 5 bases between. CDR3 size: 13 residues. As DNA, the CDR3 is TGTGCCAGCAGCCAAGTAGAAAATCAGCCCCAGCATTTT. Residues: CASSQVENQPQHF.

This rearrangement joins TRBV7-2 to TRBJ2-1; 12 bases match TRBD2. The CDR3 totals 17 residues. With 2 bases clipped from V and 5 bases from J, the junction kept 7 bases outside the gene matches. Germline V CDR1 and CDR2: SGHTA, FQGNSA. CDR3 residues: CASSLLSSGGANNEQFF. DNA for the CDR3: TGTGCCAGCAGCTTATTATCTAGCGGGGGGGCAAACAATGAGCAGTTCTTC.

The V gene is TRBV28, the J gene TRBJ2-3, with 7 bases aligning to TRBD1. Germline V gives CDR1 MDHEN, CDR2 SYDVKM. The CDR3 consists of 15 residues. After removal of 6 bases from V and 1 base from J, the junction contained 7 bases not matched to a gene. Written as DNA, the CDR3 is TGTGCCAGCAGAACTGACAGGGTTGGCACAGATACGCAGTATTTT. As protein: CASRTDRVGTDTQYF.

This chain links TRBV7-2 with TRBJ1-1; D unresolved. The CDR3 totals 13 residues. V was pared by 1 base and J by 7 bases, with 10 bases between. Germline CDR1 SGHTA, CDR2 FQGNSA. CDR3 amino acids: CASSLEYVGEAFF. DNA for the CDR3: TGTGCCAGCAGCTTAGAGTACGTCGGTGAAGCTTTCTTT.

The rearrangement uses TRBV9 and TRBJ2-7; no clear D gene. The length of the CDR3 is 14 residues. V was shortened by 0 bases and J by 2 bases, with 9 bases between the two germline ends. The germline gives CDR1 SGDLS, CDR2 YYNGEE. The chain's CDR3 is CASSVGDNAYEQYF. In DNA form, the CDR3 reads TGTGCCAGCAGCGTAGGAGACAATGCCTACGAGCAGTACTTC.

The V call is TRBV7-3, the J call TRBJ2-1, with TRBD1 matching over 8 bases. This CDR3 is 14 amino acids long. From germline, CDR1 is SGHTA and CDR2 FQGTGA. The junction had 3 bases not matched to a gene; V was cut back by 5 bases and J by 3 bases. CDR3 DNA: TGTGCCAGCAGCCCGGACAGGGACTACAATGAGCAGTTCTTC. Its translation is CASSPDRDYNEQFF. Supplemented by reference TRBV7-3 and TRBJ2-1, the full variable domain reads GAGVSQTPSNKVTEKGKYVELRCDPISGHTALYWYRQSLGQGPEFLIYFQGTGAADDSGLPNDRFFAVRPEGSVSTLKIQRTERGDSAVYLCASSPDRDYNEQFFGPGTRLTVL.

This chain links TRBV7-8 with TRBJ1-6, with D unresolved. V was pared by 7 bases and J by 9 bases, with 19 bases between. The CDR3 totals 15 residues. CDR1 and CDR2 (germline): SGHVS, FQNEAQ. Written as DNA, the CDR3 is TGTGCCAGCACCTTGGGAGAGGGATCGGCTTCACCCCTCCACTTT. This codes for CASTLGEGSASPLHF.

The chain uses TRBV5-1 and TRBJ2-3, with 12 bases that match TRBD2. The CDR3 extends over 15 amino acids. J gave up 5 bases and V 0 bases, and 1 base lay outside the gene matches. Germline assignment: CDR1 SGHRS and CDR2 YFSETQ. The CDR3 spells CASSLGLAGVDTQYF. CDR3 nucleotide sequence: TGCGCCAGCAGCTTGGGACTAGCGGGGGTAGATACGCAGTATTTT.

This clone has just a few counts. The V gene is TRBV6-5, the J gene TRBJ2-5, with D possibly matching TRBD1 (5 bases). The germline V gene has CDR1 MNHEY and CDR2 SVGAGI. Trimming pared 2 bases from V and 2 bases from J, leaving 12 bases between. The CDR3 has 15 residues. The CDR3 sequence: CASSYGPTGQETQYF. In DNA form, the CDR3 reads TGTGCCAGCAGTTACGGCCCTACAGGTCAAGAGACCCAGTACTTC.

The chain links TRBV7-9 to TRBJ2-5; TRBD1 agrees at 8 bases. Germline values: CDR1 SEHNR, CDR2 FQNEAQ (reference sequence). The CDR3 covers 14 residues. V lost 3 bases to trimming and J lost 7 bases; unmatched junction nucleotides: 7. This CDR3 is CASSFRDRQRTQYF. The DNA for the CDR3 is TGTGCCAGCAGCTTCCGGGACAGGCAACGGACCCAGTACTTC.

The chain is built from TRBV20-1 and TRBJ2-7; no clear D gene. Deletions cut 6 bases from V and 4 bases from J, with 7 bases between. CDR1 is DFQATT and CDR2 is SNEGSKA in the germline V gene (reference sequence). CDR3 length: 10 residues. The CDR3 DNA follows: TGCAGTGCAGAGAAGTACGAGCAGTACTTC. Protein product: CSAEKYEQYF.

This chain joins TRBV2 and TRBJ1-2, with 8 positions matching TRBD1. The trim removed 5 bases at V and 4 bases at J, leaving 6 bases unmatched. CDR3 length: 14 amino acids. Looked up from germline, CDR1 is SNHLY and CDR2 is FYNNEI. The CDR3 reads CASSWRTGTYGYTF. As DNA, the CDR3 is TGTGCCAGCAGTTGGAGGACAGGGACCTATGGCTACACCTTC.

The V and J genes are TRBV7-3 and TRBJ1-2; D might be TRBD1 (5 bases). The CDR3 has 13 residues. With 5 bases removed from V and 4 bases from J, the gap between germline ends came to 11 bases. Looked up from germline, CDR1 is SGHTA and CDR2 is FQGTGA. CDR3 amino acids: CASSEDSLYGYTF. In DNA form, the CDR3 reads TGTGCCAGCAGCGAAGACAGTCTCTATGGCTACACCTTC.

The chain couples TRBV9 to TRBJ2-3; 8 bases are shared with TRBD2. This CDR3 is built from 17 residues. Germline V lookup: CDR1 SGDLS, CDR2 YYNGEE. J gave up 1 base and V 4 bases, and 11 bases lay outside the gene matches. The chain's CDR3 is CASSSWTSSTGTDTQYF. The CDR3 nucleotides are TGTGCCAGCAGCTCGTGGACTAGCAGCACGGGCACAGATACGCAGTATTTT.

The V call is TRBV2, the J call TRBJ1-6, with D perhaps matching TRBD1 (6 bases). The CDR3 runs to 15 residues. V was clipped by 6 bases and J by 7 bases, with 16 bases between them. Germline assignment: CDR1 SNHLY and CDR2 FYNNEI. The CDR3 protein is CASSRQEKRNSPLHF. Here the CDR3 DNA reads TGTGCCAGCAGCCGACAGGAGAAGCGAAATTCACCCCTCCACTTT. Full variable domain (rest looked up from reference TRBV2 and TRBJ1-6): EPEVTQTPSHQVTQMGQEVILRCVPISNHLYFYWYRQILGQKVEFLVSFYNNEISEKSEIFDDQFSVERPDGSNFTLKIRSTKLEDSAMYFCASSRQEKRNSPLHFGNGTRLTVT.

The chain links TRBV4-1 to TRBJ2-7; possibly TRBD1 for D (6 bases). Per the germline V gene, CDR1 is MGHRA and CDR2 is YSYEKL. The CDR3 has 14 residues. V lost 4 bases to trimming and J lost 3 bases, with 13 bases between them. CDR3 coding DNA: TGCGCCAGCAGCCTCCGGGACATACGCTACGAGCAGTACTTC. Its translation: CASSLRDIRYEQYF.

On this clone: In the same sample, other DNA sequences code for this CDR3. CDR3 sequence reads: CASSIGGRGSYNEQFF. Here the CDR3 DNA reads TGTGCCAGTAGTATAGGGGGCAGGGGCTCCTACAATGAGCAGTTCTTC. The V call is TRBV19, the J call TRBJ2-1; maybe TRBD1 (6 bases). CDR3 length: 16 amino acids. The ends were cut back, 1 base at V and 0 bases at J, with 10 bases in the middle. Germline values: CDR1 LNHDA, CDR2 SQIVND (reference sequence).

The V gene is TRBV4-1, the J gene TRBJ1-2; 9 bases fit TRBD1. Germline V CDR1 and CDR2: MGHRA, YSYEKL. CDR3 length: 15 residues. The ends lost 4 bases at V and 5 bases at J; junction bases unmatched: 8. CDR3 bases: TGCGCCAGCAGCCCAGGCACGGGACAGGGATATGGCTACACCTTC. As protein: CASSPGTGQGYGYTF.

The chain links TRBV29-1 to TRBJ2-1; 7 bases agree with TRBD2. V lost 7 bases and J lost 4; bases outside the gene matches: 10. The CDR3 loop spans 14 amino acids. The V gene's germline CDR1 is SQVTM and CDR2 ANQGSEA. This chain's CDR3 is CSAQRGGGYNEQFF. In DNA, the CDR3 is TGCAGCGCCCAGAGGGGCGGGGGATACAATGAGCAGTTCTTC.

The V call is TRBV7-3, the J call TRBJ2-1; TRBD1 agrees at 7 bases. The germline CDR1 and CDR2 sequences are SGHTA and FQGTGA. V lost 1 base and J lost 2; bases outside the gene matches: 5. The CDR3 length is 16 residues. CDR3 sequence (DNA): TGTGCCAGCAGCTTAATGCCGGGACAGACCTACAATGAGCAGTTCTTC. This encodes CASSLMPGQTYNEQFF.

The V gene is TRBV25-1, the J gene TRBJ1-1; D might be TRBD1 (6 bases). V was cut by 10 bases and J by 3 bases, with 12 bases left in between. This CDR3 has 12 amino acids. Germline V gene sequence: CDR1 MGHDK, CDR2 SYGVNS. CDR3 in DNA: TGTGCCACCCAGACAGGAGACACTGAAGCTTTCTTT. Translating gives CATQTGDTEAFF.

The chain carries TRBV7-8 and TRBJ2-5; 9 nucleotides align to TRBD2. The germline gives CDR1 SGHVS, CDR2 FQNEAQ. Germline trimming cut 5 bases from V and 3 bases from J; bases unmatched to any gene: 7. The CDR3 consists of 15 residues. DNA for the CDR3: TGTGCCAGCAGCCCCGGCGGGGGGGTAAAAGAGACCCAGTACTTC. Protein sequence: CASSPGGGVKETQYF.

The rearrangement joins TRBV30 to TRBJ1-6; D gene unclear. The CDR3 covers 13 residues. The ends were cut back, 2 bases at V and 5 bases at J, with 7 bases in the middle. Germline V gives CDR1 GTSNPN, CDR2 SVGIG (reference sequence). CDR3 bases: TGTGCCTGGAGTAAGCAAGATAATTCACCCCTCCACTTT. It codes for CAWSKQDNSPLHF.